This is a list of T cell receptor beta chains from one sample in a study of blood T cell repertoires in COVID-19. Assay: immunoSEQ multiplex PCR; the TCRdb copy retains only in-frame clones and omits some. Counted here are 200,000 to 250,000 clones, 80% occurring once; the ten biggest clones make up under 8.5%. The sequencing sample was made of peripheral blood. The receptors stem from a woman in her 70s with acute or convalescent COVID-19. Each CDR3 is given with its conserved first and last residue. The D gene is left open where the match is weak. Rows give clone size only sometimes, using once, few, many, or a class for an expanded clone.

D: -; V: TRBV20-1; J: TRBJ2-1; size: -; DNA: TGCAGTGCTAGTTCCGGGACAACCTACAATGAGCAGTTCTTC; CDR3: CSASSGTTYNEQFF
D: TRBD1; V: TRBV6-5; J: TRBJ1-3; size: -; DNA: TGTGCCAGCAGTTACTCCGACAGGGTGGGAAACACCATATATTTT; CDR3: CASSYSDRVGNTIYF
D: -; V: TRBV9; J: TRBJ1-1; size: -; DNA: TGTGCCAGCAGCGTAGGAATGGGCAATGAAGCTTTCTTT; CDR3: CASSVGMGNEAFF
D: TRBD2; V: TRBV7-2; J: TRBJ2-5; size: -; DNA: TGTGCCAGCGGGACTAGCGGGGGGGCACAAGAGACCCAGTACTTC; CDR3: CASGTSGGAQETQYF
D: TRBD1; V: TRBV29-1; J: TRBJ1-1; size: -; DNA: TGCAGCGTTGAGTCCGACAGGGGGAGAACTGAAGCTTTCTTT; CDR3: CSVESDRGRTEAFF
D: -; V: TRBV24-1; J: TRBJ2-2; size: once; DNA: TGTGCCACCAGTGATTTGGCGGTGTCGCGCACCGGGGAGCTGTTTTTT; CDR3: CATSDLAVSRTGELFF
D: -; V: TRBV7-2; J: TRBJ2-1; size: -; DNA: TGTGCCAGCAGCTTCCGAACAGGCAGGGAAGGGCAGTTCTTC; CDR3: CASSFRTGREGQFF
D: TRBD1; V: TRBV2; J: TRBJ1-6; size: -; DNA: TGTGCCAGCAGTGACAGGGGGCTGGGGAATTCACCCCTCCACTTT; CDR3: CASSDRGLGNSPLHF
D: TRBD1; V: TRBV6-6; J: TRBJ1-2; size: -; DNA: TGTGCCAGCATTATACCGGGACAGGGAATTTATGGCTACACCTTC; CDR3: CASIIPGQGIYGYTF
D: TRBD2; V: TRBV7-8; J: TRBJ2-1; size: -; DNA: TGTGCCAGCAGCCCCTTGAGTACTAGCGGTGGTGAGCAGTTCTTC; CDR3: CASSPLSTSGGEQFF
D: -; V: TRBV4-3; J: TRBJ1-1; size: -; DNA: TGCGCCAGCAGCCAAGGGGGGGTGAGGGGCACTGAAGCTTTCTTT; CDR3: CASSQGGVRGTEAFF
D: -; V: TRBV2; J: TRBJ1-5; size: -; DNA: TGTGCCAGCAGTGAAAGGACAGTCGAGTATCAGCCCCAGCATTTT; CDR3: CASSERTVEYQPQHF
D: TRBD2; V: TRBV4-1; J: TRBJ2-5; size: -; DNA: TGCGCCAGCAGCCAAGAGTCCGGTGGGGGGGGAGAGACCCAGTACTTC; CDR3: CASSQESGGGGETQYF
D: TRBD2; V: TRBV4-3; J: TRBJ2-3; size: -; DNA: TGCGCCAGCAGCCAAGAGAGAATCGGGGGGACAGATACGCAGTATTTT; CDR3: CASSQERIGGTDTQYF
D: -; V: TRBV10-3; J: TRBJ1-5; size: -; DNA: TGTGCCATCAGTTACAGTAGCAATCAGCCCCAGCATTTT; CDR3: CAISYSSNQPQHF
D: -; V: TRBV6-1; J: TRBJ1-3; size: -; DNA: TGTGCCAGCAGTGAAAGTATCGGTGTAGGAGGGTCTGGAAACACCATATATTTT; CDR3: CASSESIGVGGSGNTIYF
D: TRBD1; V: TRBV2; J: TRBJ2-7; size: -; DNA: TGTGCGACCAACCCGGGACAGGGCTACGAGCAGTACTTC; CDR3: CATNPGQGYEQYF
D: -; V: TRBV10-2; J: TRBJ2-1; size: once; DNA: TGCGCCAGCAGTCGCAGGGGCCTAGACTACAATGAGCAGTTCTTC; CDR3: CASSRRGLDYNEQFF
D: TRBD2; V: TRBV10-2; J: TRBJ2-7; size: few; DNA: TGCGCCAGCGGGGGGGGATACGAGCAGTACTTC; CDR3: CASGGGYEQYF
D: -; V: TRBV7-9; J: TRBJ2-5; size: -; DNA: TGTGCCAGCAGCTTCCGCACAGAGCAAGAGACCCAGTACTTC; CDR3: CASSFRTEQETQYF
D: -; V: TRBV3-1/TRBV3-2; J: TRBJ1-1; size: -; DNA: TGTGCCAGCTTCCCCGGGGCGGGGGACACTGAAGCTTTCTTT; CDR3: CASFPGAGDTEAFF
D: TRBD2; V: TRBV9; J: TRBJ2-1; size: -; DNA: TGTGCCAGCAGCGACGCGGGGGGGCCTTACAATGAGCAGTTCTTC; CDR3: CASSDAGGPYNEQFF
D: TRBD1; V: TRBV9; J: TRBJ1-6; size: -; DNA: TGTGCCAGCAGCGTAGCTTCGGACAGGGGATACTCACCCCTCCACTTT; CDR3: CASSVASDRGYSPLHF
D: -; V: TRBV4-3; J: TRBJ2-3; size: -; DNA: TGCGCCAGCAGCCAAGGGAGGGACAGTGGCCCAGATACGCAGTATTTT; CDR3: CASSQGRDSGPDTQYF
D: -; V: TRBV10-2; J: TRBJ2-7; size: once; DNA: TGCGCCAGCAGTGAGTCGAACGGAGCCTACGAGCAGTACTTC; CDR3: CASSESNGAYEQYF
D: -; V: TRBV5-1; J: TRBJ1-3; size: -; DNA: TGCGCCAGCAGCTTGACAGGCTCCTTCGGAAACACCATATATTTT; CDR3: CASSLTGSFGNTIYF